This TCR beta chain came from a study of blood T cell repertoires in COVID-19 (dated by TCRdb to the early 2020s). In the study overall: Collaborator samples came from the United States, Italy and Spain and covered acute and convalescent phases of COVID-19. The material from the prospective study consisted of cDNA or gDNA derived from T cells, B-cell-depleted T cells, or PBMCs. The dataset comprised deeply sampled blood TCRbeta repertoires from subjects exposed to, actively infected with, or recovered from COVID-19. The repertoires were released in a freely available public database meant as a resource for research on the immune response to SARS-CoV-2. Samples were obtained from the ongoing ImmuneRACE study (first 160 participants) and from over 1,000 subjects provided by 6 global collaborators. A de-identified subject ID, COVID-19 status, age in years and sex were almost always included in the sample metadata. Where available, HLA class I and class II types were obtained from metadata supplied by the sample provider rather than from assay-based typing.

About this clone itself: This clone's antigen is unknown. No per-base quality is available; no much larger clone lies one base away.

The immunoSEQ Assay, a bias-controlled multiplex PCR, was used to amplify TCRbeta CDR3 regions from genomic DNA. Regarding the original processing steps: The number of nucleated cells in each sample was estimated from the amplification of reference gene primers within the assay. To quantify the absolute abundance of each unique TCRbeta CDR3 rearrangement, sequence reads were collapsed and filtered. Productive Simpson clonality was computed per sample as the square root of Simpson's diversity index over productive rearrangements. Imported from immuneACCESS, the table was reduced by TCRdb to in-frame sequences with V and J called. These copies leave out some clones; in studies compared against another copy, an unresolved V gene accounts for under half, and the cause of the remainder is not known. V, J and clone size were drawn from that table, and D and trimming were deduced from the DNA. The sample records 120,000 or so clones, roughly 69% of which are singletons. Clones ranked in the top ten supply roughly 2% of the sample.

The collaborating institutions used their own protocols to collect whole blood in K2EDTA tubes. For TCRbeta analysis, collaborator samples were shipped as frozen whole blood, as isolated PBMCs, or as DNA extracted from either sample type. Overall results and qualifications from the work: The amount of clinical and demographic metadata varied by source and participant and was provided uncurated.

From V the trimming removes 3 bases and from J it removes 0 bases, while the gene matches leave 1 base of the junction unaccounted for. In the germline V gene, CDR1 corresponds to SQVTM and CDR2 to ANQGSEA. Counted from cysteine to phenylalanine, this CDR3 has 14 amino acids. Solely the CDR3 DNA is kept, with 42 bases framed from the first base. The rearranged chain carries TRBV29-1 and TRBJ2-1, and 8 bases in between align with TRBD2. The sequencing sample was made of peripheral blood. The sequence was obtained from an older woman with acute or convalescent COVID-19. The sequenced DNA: TGCAGCGTTGACGGGACTAGCTCCTACAATGAGCAGTTCTTC. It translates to CSVDGTSSYNEQFF.